This T cell receptor beta chain was profiled in a study of PD-L1 blockade in urothelial cancer. Across the whole study: About 85% of the 29 patients were men with bladder-origin urothelial cancer.

The repertoire was sequenced with immunoSEQ multiplex PCR; TCRdb's copy has only in-frame clones and lacks some. The sample has 70,000 or so clones; approximately 88% are singletons. Urothelial carcinoma, locally advanced or metastatic, affected the patients. Sample contribution per patient ranged from 1 to 8, covering pretreatment and on-treatment. Concerning this clone: Its antigen is unknown.

Points from the study as a whole: TCR clonality was measured in pretreatment peripheral blood. Clonality below the median predicted better survival.

The sequenced sample was PBMCs, obtained around atezolizumab (anti-PD-L1) treatment. This TCR came from a man aged 55 to 70 with urothelial cancer.

The CDR3 DNA follows: TGTGCCAGCAGCGCGGGACAGGGGTTCCAGCCCCAGCATTTT. This translates into CASSAGQGFQPQHF. This chain joins TRBV9 and TRBJ1-5; 10 bases are a match to TRBD1. Trimming at V came to 3 bases and at J to 7 bases, leaving 4 bases not matched to a gene. Germline V gives CDR1 SGDLS, CDR2 YYNGEE. CDR3 length: 14 amino acids.